A single sample is the source of the 6 T cell receptor beta chains below, sequenced in a study of blood T cell repertoires in COVID-19. Some clones are missing from TCRdb's copy, which holds only in-frame ones; the method was immunoSEQ multiplex PCR. The sample contains about 480,000 clones, 70% to 90% of which appear only once. Sequencing input: PBMCs or T cells enriched from blood (not recorded which). The source of these receptors is a woman in her thirties or forties who had recovered from COVID-19.

The chain combines TRBV2 with TRBJ2-1, with D perhaps matching TRBD2 (8 bases). This CDR3 region has 15 residues. Per the germline V gene, CDR1 is SNHLY and CDR2 is FYNNEI. With 8 bases removed from V and 0 bases from J, the gap between germline ends came to 14 bases. CDR3 residues: CASREGASSYNEQFF. CDR3 nucleotides: TGTGCCAGCCGGGAGGGGGCGAGCTCCTACAATGAGCAGTTCTTC.

The V call is TRBV5-4, the J call TRBJ2-1, with 12 bases identical to TRBD1. J gave up 6 bases and V 5 bases, and 9 bases lay outside the gene matches. Germline V gene lookup returns CDR1 SGHNT and CDR2 YYREEE (reference sequence). This CDR3 region has 16 residues. CDR3 region: CASRSTGTGGRNEQFF. DNA of the CDR3: TGTGCCAGCAGATCTACCGGGACAGGGGGCCGCAATGAGCAGTTCTTC.

The chain employs TRBV28 and TRBJ1-2; D remains ambiguous. This CDR3 has 15 residues. Germline assignment: CDR1 MDHEN and CDR2 SYDVKM. Between the trimmed V and J ends, which lost 3 bases and 1 base, there was a span of 12 bases. DNA for the CDR3: TGTGCCAGCAGTTTTAACGGCGGATTTAACTATGGCTACACCTTC. Residues: CASSFNGGFNYGYTF.

The chain recombines TRBV19 with TRBJ1-6; D may be TRBD1 (6 bases). The CDR3 is made up of 15 amino acids. Germline CDR1 and CDR2: LNHDA and SQIVND (reference sequence). Trimming took 5 bases from V and 7 from J, leaving 15 bases between them. CDR3 coding DNA: TGTGCCAGTAGTCTAGGGACGGGGACAAATTCACCCCTCCACTTT. This codes for CASSLGTGTNSPLHF. The full variable domain, rest sourced from reference TRBV19 and TRBJ1-6, is DGGITQSPKYLFRKEGQNVTLSCEQNLNHDAMYWYRQDPGQGLRLIYYSQIVNDFQKGDIAEGYSVSREKKESFPLTVTSAQKNPTAFYLCASSLGTGTNSPLHFGNGTRLTVT.

This rearrangement joins TRBV11-2 to TRBJ1-2; D is uncertain. CDR3 size: 12 residues. The V and J ends lost 3 bases and 6 bases respectively, with 8 bases between them. CDR1 and CDR2 from the germline V gene are SGHAT and FQNNGV. This chain's CDR3 is CASSLYPDGYTF. CDR3 in DNA: TGTGCCAGCAGCTTGTATCCCGATGGCTACACCTTC.

The V and J genes are TRBV18 and TRBJ1-3; 7 nucleotides match TRBD1. Germline lookup yields CDR1 KGHSH and CDR2 LQKENI. The CDR3 is 15 residues long. Germline trimming cut 2 bases from V and 6 bases from J; bases unmatched to any gene: 7. For the CDR3, the DNA is TGTGCCAGCTCACCAACAAGGACAGGTCAAAACACCATATATTTT. Amino acid sequence: CASSPTRTGQNTIYF.